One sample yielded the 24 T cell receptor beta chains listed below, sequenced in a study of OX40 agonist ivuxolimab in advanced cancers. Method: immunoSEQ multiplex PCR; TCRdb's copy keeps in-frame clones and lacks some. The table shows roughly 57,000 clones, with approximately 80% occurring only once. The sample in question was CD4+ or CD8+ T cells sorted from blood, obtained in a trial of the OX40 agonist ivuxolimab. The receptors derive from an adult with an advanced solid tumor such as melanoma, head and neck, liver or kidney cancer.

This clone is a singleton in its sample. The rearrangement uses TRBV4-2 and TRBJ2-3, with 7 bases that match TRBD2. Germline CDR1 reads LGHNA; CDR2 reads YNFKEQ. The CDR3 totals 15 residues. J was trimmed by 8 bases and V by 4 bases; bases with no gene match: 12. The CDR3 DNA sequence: TGTGCCAGCAGCCTTTCTCAGCCGGGGGGAGCTACGCAGTATTTT. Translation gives CASSLSQPGGATQYF.

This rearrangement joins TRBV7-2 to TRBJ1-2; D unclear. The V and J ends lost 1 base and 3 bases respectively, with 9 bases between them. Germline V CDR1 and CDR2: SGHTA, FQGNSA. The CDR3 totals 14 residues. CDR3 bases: TGTGCCAGCAGCTTAGGGATGAGAGACTATGGCTACACCTTC. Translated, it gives CASSLGMRDYGYTF.

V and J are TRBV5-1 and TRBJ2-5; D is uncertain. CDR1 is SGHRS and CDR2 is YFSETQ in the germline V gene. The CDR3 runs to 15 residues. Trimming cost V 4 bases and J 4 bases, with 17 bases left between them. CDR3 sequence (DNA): TGCGCCAGCAGCCCCTTGAAGGGTGAGATAGAGACCCAGTACTTC. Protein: CASSPLKGEIETQYF.

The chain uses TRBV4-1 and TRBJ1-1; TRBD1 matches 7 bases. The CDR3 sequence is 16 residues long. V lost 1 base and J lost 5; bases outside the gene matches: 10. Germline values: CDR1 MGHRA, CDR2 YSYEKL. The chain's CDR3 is CASSQAHNRGWTEAFF. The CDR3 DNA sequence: TGCGCCAGCAGCCAAGCCCATAACAGGGGATGGACTGAAGCTTTCTTT.

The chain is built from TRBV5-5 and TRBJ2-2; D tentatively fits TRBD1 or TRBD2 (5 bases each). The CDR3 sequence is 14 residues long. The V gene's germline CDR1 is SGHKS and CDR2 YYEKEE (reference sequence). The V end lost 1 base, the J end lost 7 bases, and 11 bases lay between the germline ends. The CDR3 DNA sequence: TGTGCCAGCAGCTTGAGGGGCGAGGGCGGGGAGCTGTTTTTT. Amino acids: CASSLRGEGGELFF.

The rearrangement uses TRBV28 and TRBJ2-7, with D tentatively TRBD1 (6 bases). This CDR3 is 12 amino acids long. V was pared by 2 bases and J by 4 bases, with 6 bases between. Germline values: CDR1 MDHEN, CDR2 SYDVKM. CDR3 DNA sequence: TGTGCCAGCAGTTTACAGGGGTACGAGCAGTACTTC. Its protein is CASSLQGYEQYF.

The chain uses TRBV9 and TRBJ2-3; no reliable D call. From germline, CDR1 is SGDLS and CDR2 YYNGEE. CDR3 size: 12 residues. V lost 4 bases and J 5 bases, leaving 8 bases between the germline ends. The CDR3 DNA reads TGTGCCAGCAGCTTCGGAGTAGATACGCAGTATTTT. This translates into CASSFGVDTQYF.

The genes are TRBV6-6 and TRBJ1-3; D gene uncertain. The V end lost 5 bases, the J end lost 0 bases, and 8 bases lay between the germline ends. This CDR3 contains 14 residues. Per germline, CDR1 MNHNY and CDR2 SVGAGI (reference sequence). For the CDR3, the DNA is TGTGCCAGCAGTGCAGCGGACTCTGGAAACACCATATATTTT. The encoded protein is CASSAADSGNTIYF.

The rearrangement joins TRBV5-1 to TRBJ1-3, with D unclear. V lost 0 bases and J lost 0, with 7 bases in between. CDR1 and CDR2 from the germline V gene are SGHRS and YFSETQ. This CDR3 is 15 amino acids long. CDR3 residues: CASSLGTGSGNTIYF. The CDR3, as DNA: TGCGCCAGCAGCTTGGGGACCGGCTCTGGAAACACCATATATTTT. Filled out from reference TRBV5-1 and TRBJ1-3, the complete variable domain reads KAGVTQTPRYLIKTRGQQVTLSCSPISGHRSVSWYQQTPGQGLQFLFEYFSETQRNKGNFPGRFSGRQFSNSRSEMNVSTLELGDSALYLCASSLGTGSGNTIYFGEGSWLTVV.

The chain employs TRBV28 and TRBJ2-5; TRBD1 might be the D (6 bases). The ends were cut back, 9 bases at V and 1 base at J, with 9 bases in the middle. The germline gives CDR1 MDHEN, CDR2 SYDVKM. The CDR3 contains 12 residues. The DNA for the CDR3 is TGTGCCAGTCGGACAGTCCAAGAGACCCAGTACTTC. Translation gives CASRTVQETQYF.

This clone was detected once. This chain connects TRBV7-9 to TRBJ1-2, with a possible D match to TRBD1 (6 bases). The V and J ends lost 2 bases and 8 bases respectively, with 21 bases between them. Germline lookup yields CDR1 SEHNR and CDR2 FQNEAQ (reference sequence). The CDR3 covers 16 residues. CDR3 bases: TGTGCCAGCAGCTTATCATCCCCCGAACAGGGTCGCGGCTACACCTTC. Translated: CASSLSSPEQGRGYTF.

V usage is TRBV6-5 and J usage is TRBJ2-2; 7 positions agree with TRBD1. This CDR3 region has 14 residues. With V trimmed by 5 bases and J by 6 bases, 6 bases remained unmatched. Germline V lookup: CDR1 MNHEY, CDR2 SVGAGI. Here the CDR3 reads CASSRTGYPGELFF. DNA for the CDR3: TGTGCCAGCAGTCGGACAGGATACCCCGGGGAGCTGTTTTTT.

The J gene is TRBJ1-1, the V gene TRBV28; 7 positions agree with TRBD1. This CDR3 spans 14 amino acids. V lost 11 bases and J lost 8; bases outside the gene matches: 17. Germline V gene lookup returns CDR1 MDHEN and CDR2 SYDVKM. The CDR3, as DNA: TGTGCCTCCGATATACAGGGGACGAGCAGGGAAGCTTTCTTT. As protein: CASDIQGTSREAFF. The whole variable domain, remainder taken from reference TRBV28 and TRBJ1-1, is DVKVTQSSRYLVKRTGEKVFLECVQDMDHENMFWYRQDPGLGLRLIYFSYDVKMKEKGDIPEGYSVSREKKERFSLILESASTNQTSMYLCASDIQGTSREAFFGQGTRLTVV.

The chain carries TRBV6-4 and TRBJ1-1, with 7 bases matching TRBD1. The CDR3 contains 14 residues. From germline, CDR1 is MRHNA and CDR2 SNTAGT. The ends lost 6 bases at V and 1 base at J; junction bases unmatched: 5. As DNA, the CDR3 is TGTGCCAGCAGACCGGGACAGACGAACACTGAAGCTTTCTTT. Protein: CASRPGQTNTEAFF.

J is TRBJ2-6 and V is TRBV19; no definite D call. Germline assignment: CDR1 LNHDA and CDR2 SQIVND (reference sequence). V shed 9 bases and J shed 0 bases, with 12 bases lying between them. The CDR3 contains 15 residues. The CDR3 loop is CASAPSDSGANVLTF. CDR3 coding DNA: TGTGCCAGCGCCCCGTCAGACTCTGGGGCCAACGTCCTGACTTTC.

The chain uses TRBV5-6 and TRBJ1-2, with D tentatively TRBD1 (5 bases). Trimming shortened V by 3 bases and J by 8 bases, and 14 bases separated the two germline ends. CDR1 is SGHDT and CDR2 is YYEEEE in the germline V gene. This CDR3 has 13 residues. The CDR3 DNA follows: TGTGCCAGCAGCTATAGCAGGGTTAGCGGCTACACCTTC. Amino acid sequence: CASSYSRVSGYTF. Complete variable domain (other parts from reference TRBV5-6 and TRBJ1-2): DAGVTQSPTHLIKTRGQQVTLRCSPKSGHDTVSWYQQALGQGPQFIFQYYEEEERQRGNFPDRFSGHQFPNYSSELNVNALLLGDSALYLCASSYSRVSGYTFGSGTRLTVV.

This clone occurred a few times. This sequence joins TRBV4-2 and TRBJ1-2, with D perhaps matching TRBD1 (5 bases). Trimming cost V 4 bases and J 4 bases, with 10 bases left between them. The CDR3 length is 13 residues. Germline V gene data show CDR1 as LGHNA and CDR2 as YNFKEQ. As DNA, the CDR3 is TGTGCCAGCAGCCCCAGGGAAAGCTATGGCTACACCTTC. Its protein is CASSPRESYGYTF.

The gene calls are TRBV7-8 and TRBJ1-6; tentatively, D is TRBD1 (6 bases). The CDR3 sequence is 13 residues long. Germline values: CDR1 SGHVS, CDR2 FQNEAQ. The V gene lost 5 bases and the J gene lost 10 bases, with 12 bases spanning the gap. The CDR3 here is CASSANRESPLHF. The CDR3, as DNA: TGTGCCAGCAGCGCAAACAGGGAGTCACCCCTCCACTTT.

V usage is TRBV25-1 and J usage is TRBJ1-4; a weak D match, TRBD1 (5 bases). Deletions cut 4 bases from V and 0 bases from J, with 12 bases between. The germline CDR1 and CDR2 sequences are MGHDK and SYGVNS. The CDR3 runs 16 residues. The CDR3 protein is CASSAGGVATNEKLFF. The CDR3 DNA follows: TGTGCCAGCAGTGCCGGAGGGGTTGCAACTAATGAAAAACTGTTTTTT.

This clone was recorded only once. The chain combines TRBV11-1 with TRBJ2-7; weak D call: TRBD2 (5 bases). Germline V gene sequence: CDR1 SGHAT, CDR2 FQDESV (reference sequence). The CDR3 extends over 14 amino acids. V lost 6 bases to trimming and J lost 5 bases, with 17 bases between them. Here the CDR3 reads CASRPYTEGDEQYF. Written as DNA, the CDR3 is TGTGCCAGCAGACCATATACAGAGGGCGACGAGCAGTACTTC.

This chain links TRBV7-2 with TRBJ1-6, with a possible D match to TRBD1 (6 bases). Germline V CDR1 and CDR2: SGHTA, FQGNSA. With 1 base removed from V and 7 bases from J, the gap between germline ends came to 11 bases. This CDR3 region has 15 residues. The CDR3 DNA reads TGTGCCAGCAGCTTAGTGAGGGGGGTCAATTCACCCCTCCACTTT. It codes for CASSLVRGVNSPLHF.

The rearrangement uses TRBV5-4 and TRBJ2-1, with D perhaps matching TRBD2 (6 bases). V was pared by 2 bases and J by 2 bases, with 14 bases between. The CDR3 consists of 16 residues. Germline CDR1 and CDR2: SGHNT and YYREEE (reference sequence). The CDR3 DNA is TGTGCCAGCAGCTTTGCCGGGACTCCTACCTACAATGAGCAGTTCTTC. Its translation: CASSFAGTPTYNEQFF.

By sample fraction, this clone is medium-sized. The CDR3 here is CASRNNLAHGYTF. CDR3 in DNA: TGTGCCAGTCGAAACAATTTGGCCCATGGCTACACCTTC. The chain links TRBV19 to TRBJ1-2; D is uncertain. The CDR3 is made up of 13 amino acids. Germline CDR1 is LNHDA and CDR2 is SQIVND (reference sequence). Deletions cut 8 bases from V and 6 bases from J, with 16 bases between.

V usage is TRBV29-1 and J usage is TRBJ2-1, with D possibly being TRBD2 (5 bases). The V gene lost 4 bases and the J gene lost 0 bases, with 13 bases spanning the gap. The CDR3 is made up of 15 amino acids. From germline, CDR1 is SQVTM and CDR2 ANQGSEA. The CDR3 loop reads CSVGEGRSSYNEQFF. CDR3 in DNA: TGCAGCGTTGGAGAGGGTAGGAGCTCCTACAATGAGCAGTTCTTC.